This TCR beta chain was obtained from a study of blood T cell repertoires in COVID-19. Study context: Spain, Italy and the United States supplied samples that represented acute and convalescent COVID-19. PBMCs, B-cell-depleted T cells, or T cells provided the cDNA or gDNA that made up the material.

The CDR3 covers 13 residues. Germline CDR1 is MNHEY and CDR2 is SMNVEV (reference sequence). Deletions cut 5 bases from V and 4 bases from J, with 10 bases between. Original methodology: The assay estimated nucleated cells by amplifying reference gene primers. Using immunoSEQ multiplex PCR, the repertoire was profiled, and TCRdb retains in-frame clones only, with some absent. Clone size and V and J calls were adopted from that table, with D and trimming inferred from the DNA. Of roughly 200,000 clones listed, approximately 90% are singletons. The chain carries TRBV27 and TRBJ2-3; D might be TRBD2 (6 bases). The sequenced material came from peripheral blood. The origin of this receptor is a man in his 70s with acute or convalescent COVID-19. The CDR3: CASSRGVADTQYF. The CDR3 bases are TGTGCCAGCAGTCGCGGGGTCGCAGATACGCAGTATTTT.